This TCR beta chain comes out of a study of cytomegalovirus exposure and HLA in healthy donors. Amplification used 60 Vbeta primers and 13 Jbeta primers. TCRdb's table, derived via immunoSEQ multiplex PCR, lists solely in-frame clones and lacks some. This sample yields 120,000 to 150,000 clones, of which about 80% are seen a single time; approximately 4% belongs to the top ten. Per germline, CDR1 MNHEY and CDR2 SMNVEV (reference sequence). The germline V and J ends were trimmed by 2 bases and 6 bases, with 13 bases remaining between them. This CDR3 has 14 residues. The sample comprised PBMCs. The genes are TRBV27 and TRBJ2-5; perhaps TRBD1 as D (5 bases). This receptor was taken from a man aged 18 to 29 in good health and CMV-seronegative. The CDR3 is CASSLVGKGQTQYF. The CDR3 DNA is TGTGCCAGCAGTTTAGTAGGGAAGGGGCAGACCCAGTACTTC.